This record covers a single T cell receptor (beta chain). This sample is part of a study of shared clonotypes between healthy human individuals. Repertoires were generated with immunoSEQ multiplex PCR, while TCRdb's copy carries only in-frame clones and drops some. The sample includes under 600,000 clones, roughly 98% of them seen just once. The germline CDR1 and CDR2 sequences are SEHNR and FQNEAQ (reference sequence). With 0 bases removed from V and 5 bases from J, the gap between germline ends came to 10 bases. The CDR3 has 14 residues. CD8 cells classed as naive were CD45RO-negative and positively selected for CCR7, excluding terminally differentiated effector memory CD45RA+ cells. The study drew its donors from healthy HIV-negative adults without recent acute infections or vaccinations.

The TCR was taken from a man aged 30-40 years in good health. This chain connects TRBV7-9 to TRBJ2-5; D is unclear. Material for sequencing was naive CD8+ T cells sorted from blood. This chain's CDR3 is CASSLAVGRETQYF. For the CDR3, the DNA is TGTGCCAGCAGCTTAGCCGTGGGTCGGGAGACCCAGTACTTC.